The next 8 T cell receptor beta chains were all read from a single sample in a study of Graves' ophthalmopathy and Graves' hyperthyroidism. As the template, RNA transcripts were used to amplify TCR beta CDR3 regions. An initial RT-PCR round employing HTBI primers preceded a second-round multiplex PCR. MiXCR, applied by TCRdb to the multiplex PCR reads, yields one record per CDR3 protein. The sample lists about 1.1 million distinct CDR3 sequences, less than 45% occurring once. Sequences were obtained from peripheral blood or thyroid tissue (not recorded which). The origin of the receptors is an adult man with Graves' hyperthyroidism.

The chain carries TRBV10-3 and TRBJ1-1, with TRBD1 identical over 8 bases. The germline CDR1 and CDR2 sequences are ENHRY and SYGVKD. The V segment lost 7 bases and the J segment 3 bases; nucleotides outside the gene matches: 10. CDR3 length equals 15 residues. CDR3 DNA: TGTGCCATCAAAGGACCCGGACAGGGTGACACTGAAGCTTTCTTT. Encoded protein: CAIKGPGQGDTEAFF.

This clonotype was detected ten times or more. The CDR3 spells CASSFAAEQYF. CDR3 nucleotide sequence: TGCGCCAGCAGCTTCGCGGCGGAGCAGTACTTC. The chain uses TRBV5-1 and TRBJ2-7; D remains unclear. Germline V gene lookup returns CDR1 SGHRS and CDR2 YFSETQ. The CDR3 has 11 amino acids. Deletions cut 2 bases from V and 7 bases from J, with 7 bases between.

Of note for this clonotype: At one boundary the junction diverges from the germline segment, which might be a read error. The chain recombines TRBV6-1 with TRBJ1-1; the D is unclear. The CDR3 has 13 residues. Germline V gene lookup returns CDR1 MNHNS and CDR2 SASEGT. This chain's CDR3 is CASGYETTTEAFF. The CDR3 coding sequence is TGTGCCAGCGGTTACGAGACAACGACTGAAGCCTTCTTT.

This clonotype was counted a few times. V is TRBV2 and J is TRBJ1-4; a possible D gene is TRBD1 (6 bases). CDR3 size: 16 residues. V was pared by 6 bases and J by 8 bases, with 22 bases between. Germline V CDR1 and CDR2: SNHLY, FYNNEI. CDR3 region: CASSLAGTRDSEKLFF. The CDR3 DNA reads as TGTGCCAGCAGCCTTGCCGGGACACGAGATTCCGAAAAACTGTTTTTT. The whole variable domain, remainder taken from reference TRBV2 and TRBJ1-4, is EPEVTQTPSHQVTQMGQEVILRCVPISNHLYFYWYRQILGQKVEFLVSFYNNEISEKSEIFDDQFSVERPDGSNFTLKIRSTKLEDSAMYFCASSLAGTRDSEKLFFGSGTQLSVL.

The chain is built from TRBV9 and TRBJ2-3, with TRBD1 matching over 9 bases. Germline-derived CDR1 and CDR2 are SGDLS and YYNGEE. There are 16 residues in the CDR3. V trimming: 1 base; J trimming: 1 base; junction bases outside the gene matches: 4. The DNA for the CDR3 is TGTGCCAGCAGCGTAAGGGGGGACAGGGGCACAGATACGCAGTATTTT. It specifies CASSVRGDRGTDTQYF.

V usage is TRBV12-3 or TRBV12-4 and J usage is TRBJ2-2; 9 nucleotides agree with TRBD2. V shed 6 bases and J 3 bases; nucleotides not matched to a gene: 8. The CDR3 is 16 residues long. CDR3: CASSLRTSAHTGELFF. DNA for the CDR3: TGTGCCAGCAGCCTGAGGACTAGCGCTCACACCGGGGAGCTGTTTTTT.

This clonotype was found many times. The rearrangement joins TRBV7-2 to TRBJ2-5, with D perhaps matching TRBD1 (5 bases). Germline V lookup: CDR1 SGHTA, CDR2 FQGNSA. V lost 3 bases to trimming and J lost 5 bases, with 10 bases between them. This CDR3 spans 13 amino acids. CDR3 loop: CASSLSRGETQYF. The CDR3, as DNA: TGTGCCAGCAGCTTGAGTAGGGGCGAGACCCAGTACTTC.

For this clonotype: The junction shows a germline mismatch at one end, possibly a read error. This rearrangement joins TRBV20-1 to TRBJ2-6; tentatively, D is TRBD1 or TRBD2 (5 bases each). Germline V lookup: CDR1 DFQATT, CDR2 SNEGSKA (reference sequence). This CDR3 has 13 residues. The CDR3 coding sequence is TGCAGTGCTAGGGGACCCGGGGCCTACGTCCTGACTTTC. This gives the protein CSARGPGAYVLTF.